Listed here are 25 T cell receptor beta chains from one sample, sequenced in a study of shared clonotypes between healthy human individuals. Some clones are missing from TCRdb's copy, which holds only in-frame ones; the method was immunoSEQ multiplex PCR. The table includes hundreds of thousands of clones, 74% detected once. The sample taken for sequencing was memory CD4+ T cells sorted from blood. Subset: CD45RA-negative fraction. The receptors shown here come from a woman under 40 in good health.

This clone is a singleton in its sample. The V and J genes are TRBV18 and TRBJ1-3; tentative D call: TRBD1 (6 bases). V lost 2 bases and J 4 bases, leaving 12 bases between the germline ends. This CDR3 is built from 15 residues. The germline CDR1 and CDR2 sequences are KGHSH and LQKENI. CDR3 protein: CASSPGPGTGNTIYF. DNA of the CDR3: TGTGCCAGCTCACCAGGCCCAGGGACAGGAAACACCATATATTTT.

This chain joins TRBV11-2 and TRBJ2-1; 10 nucleotides match TRBD2. Germline V gene data show CDR1 as SGHAT and CDR2 as FQNNGV. The CDR3 is 15 residues long. With V trimmed by 5 bases and J by 8 bases, 9 bases remained unmatched. The CDR3 sequence is CASSPQSSGSYEQFF. The CDR3 region has the DNA TGTGCCAGCAGCCCCCAGTCTAGCGGGAGCTATGAGCAGTTCTTC.

V is TRBV6-1 and J is TRBJ1-2, with D unclear. Trimming removed 7 bases from V and 5 bases from J, with 8 bases in between. Germline CDR1 and CDR2: MNHNS and SASEGT. The CDR3 sequence is 11 residues long. CDR3 coding DNA: TGTGCCAGCACGACCGGTTATGGCTACACCTTC. Amino acid sequence: CASTTGYGYTF.

The chain joins TRBV15 to TRBJ2-1; no definite D call. V gave up 4 bases and J gave up 7 bases, with 17 bases separating them. This CDR3 has 15 residues. Looked up from germline, CDR1 is LNHNV and CDR2 is YYDKDF (reference sequence). The CDR3 DNA follows: TGTGCCACCAGCAAGGGTGGGTACTACGGGAATGAGCAGTTCTTC. Amino acid sequence: CATSKGGYYGNEQFF. The complete variable domain, with remaining parts taken from reference TRBV15 and TRBJ2-1, reads DAMVIQNPRYQVTQFGKPVTLSCSQTLNHNVMYWYQQKSSQAPKLLFHYYDKDFNNEADTPDNFQSRRPNTSFCFLDIRSPGLGDTAMYLCATSKGGYYGNEQFFGPGTRLTVL.

The chain couples TRBV18 to TRBJ2-7; TRBD2 matches at 10 bases. Trimming removed 3 bases from V and 7 bases from J; junction bases left unmatched: 6. This CDR3 spans 14 amino acids. Germline V gives CDR1 KGHSH, CDR2 LQKENI. CDR3 residues: CASSPLAGVEEQYF. The CDR3, as DNA: TGTGCCAGCTCACCCCTAGCGGGAGTTGAGGAGCAGTACTTC.

The chain combines TRBV28 with TRBJ1-5; the D gene is possibly TRBD1 (5 bases). The CDR3 totals 14 residues. Trimming removed 6 bases at V and 3 bases at J, with 12 bases between. CDR1 is MDHEN, CDR2 SYDVKM, per germline. CDR3 amino acids: CASSPRGVNQPQHF. Written as DNA, the CDR3 is TGTGCCAGCAGCCCCCGGGGGGTCAATCAGCCCCAGCATTTT.

This chain joins TRBV4-1 and TRBJ2-5, with TRBD2 as a possible D gene (6 bases). Trimming took off 0 bases at V and 4 bases at J, with 15 bases between the two ends. CDR1 is MGHRA, CDR2 YSYEKL, per germline. There are 16 residues in the CDR3. CDR3: CASSQEYAGISETQYF. DNA of the CDR3: TGCGCCAGCAGCCAAGAATATGCGGGAATTTCAGAGACCCAGTACTTC.

V and J are TRBV19 and TRBJ2-1; a weak D match, TRBD2 (5 bases). Between the trimmed V and J ends, which lost 6 bases and 9 bases, there was a span of 15 bases. The CDR3 is 13 amino acids. Per germline, CDR1 LNHDA and CDR2 SQIVND (reference sequence). CDR3: CASRHTSSGEQFF. The CDR3, as DNA: TGTGCCAGTAGACACACTAGTTCTGGTGAGCAGTTCTTC.

The table lists this clone with a count of one. This chain links TRBV25-1 with TRBJ2-1; a possible D gene is TRBD2 (6 bases). V dropped 2 bases and J dropped 4 bases, with 15 bases sitting between them. Germline-derived CDR1 and CDR2 are MGHDK and SYGVNS. CDR3 length: 16 amino acids. In DNA form, the CDR3 reads TGTGCCAGCAGTGAAGACGGGACTGAGAGTTACAATGAGCAGTTCTTC. Amino acids: CASSEDGTESYNEQFF.

The chain recombines TRBV11-2 with TRBJ2-5, with 8 bases matching TRBD2. Germline V gene sequence: CDR1 SGHAT, CDR2 FQNNGV. This CDR3 has 15 amino acids. The ends lost 1 base at V and 4 bases at J; junction bases unmatched: 5. In nucleotides, the CDR3 is TGTGCCAGCAGCTTAGGAGCGGGAGTTGGAGAGACCCAGTACTTC. Translation gives CASSLGAGVGETQYF.

The chain is built from TRBV5-6 and TRBJ2-3; tentatively, D is TRBD2 (5 bases). The CDR3 extends over 16 amino acids. Trimming cost V 2 bases and J 4 bases, with 17 bases left between them. Per the germline V gene, CDR1 is SGHDT and CDR2 is YYEEEE. The DNA for the CDR3 is TGTGCCAGCAGCTTTTTCGAGGGAGCGGTGGCAGATACGCAGTATTTT. Residues: CASSFFEGAVADTQYF.

The chain couples TRBV29-1 to TRBJ1-2, with 10 nucleotides matching TRBD1. Germline V gene lookup returns CDR1 SQVTM and CDR2 ANQGSEA. This CDR3 contains 13 residues. V gave up 3 bases and J gave up 5 bases; unmatched junction bases: 3. The CDR3 region has the DNA TGCAGCGTTGAGGGACAGGGGAAATATGGCTACACCTTC. This sequence encodes CSVEGQGKYGYTF.

The rearrangement links TRBV27 to TRBJ1-2; D gene uncertain. V gave up 7 bases and J gave up 4 bases, with 10 bases separating them. Germline CDR1 and CDR2: MNHEY and SMNVEV (reference sequence). This CDR3 region has 12 residues. The CDR3: CASMGAGYGYTF. CDR3 nucleotides: TGTGCCAGCATGGGAGCGGGCTATGGCTACACCTTC.

This clone was seen at least ten times. The rearrangement joins TRBV28 to TRBJ2-1; tentative D call: TRBD2 (5 bases). Trimming stripped 5 bases from V and 7 bases from J, with 12 bases between. The CDR3 runs to 13 residues. CDR1 and CDR2 from the germline V gene are MDHEN and SYDVKM. The CDR3, as DNA: TGTGCCAGCAGTAATCGGGGAAGTAATGAGCAGTTCTTC. Residues: CASSNRGSNEQFF.

CDR3 region: CASSLSQGAGELFF. Here the CDR3 DNA reads TGCGCCAGCAGCTTGTCACAGGGGGCCGGGGAGCTGTTTTTT. The chain couples TRBV5-1 to TRBJ2-2; 8 positions match TRBD1. Losses at the gene ends were 1 base for V and 6 bases for J; bases not matched to a gene: 2. Germline V gene lookup returns CDR1 SGHRS and CDR2 YFSETQ. The CDR3 is made up of 14 amino acids.

This chain joins TRBV4-2 and TRBJ1-4, with 10 bases lining up with TRBD1. In germline, CDR1 is LGHNA, CDR2 YNFKEQ. The J segment lost 8 bases and the V segment lost 0 bases, leaving 6 bases of the junction unmatched. This CDR3 contains 16 residues. The CDR3 protein is CASSQEGTGVGEKLFF. The CDR3 nucleotides are TGTGCCAGCAGCCAAGAGGGGACAGGGGTTGGAGAAAAACTGTTTTTT.

This clone was counted ten times or more. The V gene is TRBV4-2, the J gene TRBJ2-5; 13 bases agree with TRBD2. Germline CDR1 and CDR2: LGHNA and YNFKEQ. V shed 1 base, J shed 2 bases, and the junction held 1 base outside the gene matches. This CDR3 region has 16 residues. The CDR3 nucleotides are TGTGCCAGCAGCCAAGGGACTAGCGGGAGACAAGAGACCCAGTACTTC. Encoded protein: CASSQGTSGRQETQYF.

This chain links TRBV7-9 with TRBJ2-7; D call uncertain. The germline V gene has CDR1 SEHNR and CDR2 FQNEAQ (reference sequence). The CDR3 loop spans 10 amino acids. Trimming took off 8 bases at V and 2 bases at J, with 4 bases between the two ends. The CDR3 bases are TGTGCCAGCGGCACCTACGAGCAGTACTTC. It specifies CASGTYEQYF. The variable domain in full, completed from reference TRBV7-9 and TRBJ2-7, reads DTGVSQNPRHKITKRGQNVTFRCDPISEHNRLYWYRQTLGQGPEFLTYFQNEAQLEKSRLLSDRFSAERPKGSFSTLEIQRTEQGDSAMYLCASGTYEQYFGPGTRLTVT.

This chain connects TRBV25-1 to TRBJ2-7; 7 bases are a match to TRBD1. The length of the CDR3 is 17 residues. Germline V gene sequence: CDR1 MGHDK, CDR2 SYGVNS. J lost 0 bases, V lost 4 bases, and 12 bases had no gene match. CDR3 in DNA: TGTGCCAGCAGTGGGAGACAGGGCCCAACACTCTCCTACGAGCAGTACTTC. Protein product: CASSGRQGPTLSYEQYF.

This rearrangement joins TRBV11-3 to TRBJ1-3, with D possibly TRBD1 on 6 matching bases. Germline V gene sequence: CDR1 SGHNT, CDR2 YENEEA. Trimming took 5 bases from V and 0 from J, leaving 11 bases between them. This CDR3 has 15 residues. This chain's CDR3 is CASSQNRVSGNTIYF. As DNA, the CDR3 is TGTGCCAGCAGCCAGAACAGGGTCTCTGGAAACACCATATATTTT. The variable domain in full, with the rest retrieved from reference TRBV11-3 and TRBJ1-3, is EAGVVQSPRYKIIEKKQPVAFWCNPISGHNTLYWYLQNLGQGPELLIRYENEEAVDDSQLPKDRFSAERLKGVDSTLKIQPAELGDSAVYLCASSQNRVSGNTIYFGEGSWLTVV.

The gene calls are TRBV5-8 and TRBJ2-6; maybe TRBD1 (5 bases). The CDR3 runs to 16 residues. The germline gives CDR1 SGHTS, CDR2 YDEGEE. V shed 2 bases and J shed 0 bases, with 9 bases lying between them. The CDR3 nucleotides read TGTGCCAGCAGCTTAGCAGGGTCCTCTGGGGCCAACGTCCTGACTTTC. This sequence encodes CASSLAGSSGANVLTF.

The chain recombines TRBV27 with TRBJ2-2; the match to TRBD2 covers 7 bases. The CDR3 covers 15 residues. After removal of 3 bases from V and 4 bases from J, the junction contained 5 bases not matched to a gene. CDR1 is MNHEY and CDR2 is SMNVEV in the germline V gene (reference sequence). DNA for the CDR3: TGTGCCAGCAGTTTTGTGGGAGGGCCCACCGGGGAGCTGTTTTTT. As protein: CASSFVGGPTGELFF.

The gene calls are TRBV13 and TRBJ2-7, with 7 bases that match TRBD2. Per germline, CDR1 PRHDT and CDR2 FYEKMQ (reference sequence). CDR3 length equals 13 residues. The V gene end was trimmed by 6 bases and the J gene end by 5 bases; junction bases not matched to a gene: 7. DNA of the CDR3: TGTGCCAGCAGACGGCTTGGGGGGGACGAGCAGTACTTC. Translated, it gives CASRRLGGDEQYF.

The chain employs TRBV5-1 and TRBJ2-5; 9 bases are shared with TRBD2. Germline-derived CDR1 and CDR2 are SGHRS and YFSETQ. Trimming removed 1 base from V and 4 bases from J; junction bases left unmatched: 8. This CDR3 contains 16 residues. The CDR3 nucleotides read TGCGCCAGCAGCTTGACCCGAGCGGGAGGAGGAGAGACCCAGTACTTC. Translation gives CASSLTRAGGGETQYF.

The CDR3 sequence is CASSLGLGVRNEQFF. In nucleotides, the CDR3 is TGCGCCAGCAGCTTGGGGTTGGGGGTGCGGAATGAGCAGTTCTTC. The chain is built from TRBV5-1 and TRBJ2-1; possibly TRBD1 or TRBD2 for D (5 bases each). The V and J ends lost 0 bases and 7 bases respectively, with 14 bases between them. CDR1 is SGHRS and CDR2 is YFSETQ in the germline V gene. This CDR3 contains 15 residues.